This is a list of T cell receptor beta chains from one sample in a study of glioma-infiltrating T cells. A single record per CDR3 protein comes from TCRdb applying MiXCR to the multiplex PCR reads. The repertoire consists of approximately 190,000 distinct CDR3 sequences, with 25% to 35% occurring once and the leading ten covering around 20%. The sample comprised glioma tissue, nonneoplastic brain tissue, or PBMCs (not recorded which). The receptors were sampled from a human donor with low-grade glioma or glioblastoma, undergoing nonglioma brain surgery, or in good health (not recorded which). Both conserved end residues are trimmed from each CDR3. The order of the fields is clone size, V gene, J gene, CDR3 protein. Clone size appears in some rows only: once, few, many, or a class for an expanded clone.

abundance: many
v_gene: TRBV7-2
j_gene: TRBJ2-3
CDR3aa: ASSLGQRESDTQY

abundance: once
v_gene: TRBV15
j_gene: TRBJ1-1
CDR3aa: ATSGRQGPTEAF

abundance: .
v_gene: TRBV7-2
j_gene: TRBJ2-4
CDR3aa: ASSRGTGLGNIQY

abundance: .
v_gene: TRBV7-9
j_gene: TRBJ2-1
CDR3aa: ASIPGSSGLNEQF

abundance: .
v_gene: TRBV27
j_gene: TRBJ2-7
CDR3aa: ASSSTLAGAGDNEQY

abundance: .
v_gene: TRBV18
j_gene: TRBJ2-1
CDR3aa: ASSPQLEGNEQF

abundance: many
v_gene: TRBV18
j_gene: TRBJ1-3
CDR3aa: ASSPAPSGNTIY

abundance: many
v_gene: TRBV27
j_gene: TRBJ1-5
CDR3aa: ASSFSSGQPQH

abundance: many
v_gene: TRBV7-2
j_gene: TRBJ2-1
CDR3aa: ASSLVNGYNEQF

abundance: .
v_gene: TRBV6-1
j_gene: TRBJ1-2
CDR3aa: ASGKPKFLNYGYT

abundance: .
v_gene: TRBV6-2/TRBV6-3
j_gene: TRBJ1-1
CDR3aa: ASKGVEFPLTEAF

abundance: many
v_gene: TRBV25-1
j_gene: TRBJ1-2
CDR3aa: ASSEYALNYGYT

abundance: .
v_gene: TRBV30
j_gene: TRBJ2-7
CDR3aa: AWSQGQTYEQY

abundance: many
v_gene: TRBV20-1
j_gene: TRBJ2-1
CDR3aa: SAERGGDEQF

abundance: many
v_gene: TRBV4-1
j_gene: TRBJ2-7
CDR3aa: ASSQLQGGVYEQY

abundance: many
v_gene: TRBV28
j_gene: TRBJ1-5
CDR3aa: ASRLRDQPQH

abundance: .
v_gene: TRBV24-1
j_gene: TRBJ2-1
CDR3aa: ATSDRDRGISTYNEQF

abundance: few
v_gene: TRBV7-9
j_gene: TRBJ2-7
CDR3aa: ASSPQFSYEQY

abundance: many
v_gene: TRBV20-1
j_gene: TRBJ2-5
CDR3aa: SARDMASGQETQY

abundance: .
v_gene: TRBV7-8
j_gene: TRBJ2-1
CDR3aa: ASSPFVVPPPRYHNEQF

abundance: .
v_gene: TRBV7-2
j_gene: TRBJ2-3
CDR3aa: ASRIRGFTSTDTQY

abundance: many
v_gene: TRBV6-2/TRBV6-3
j_gene: TRBJ2-5
CDR3aa: ASSLEASGKETQY